One and the same sample provided the 6 T cell receptor beta chains below, sequenced in a study of cytomegalovirus exposure and HLA in healthy donors. With 60 Vbeta and 13 Jbeta primers, the PCR was carried out. Data came from immunoSEQ multiplex PCR; TCRdb stores just in-frame clones and leaves some out. Of roughly 140,000 clones in the sample, approximately 81% are singletons; the top ten hold about 2.3%. Specimen: PBMCs. The source is a woman younger than 30 in good health and CMV-seronegative.

The chain carries TRBV4-3 and TRBJ1-1, with D possibly matching TRBD1 (5 bases). This CDR3 region has 15 residues. V was pared by 1 base and J by 5 bases, with 14 bases between. The germline V gene has CDR1 LGHNA and CDR2 YSLEER. The CDR3 reads CASSQVYDGGTEAFF. CDR3 nucleotide sequence: TGCGCCAGCAGCCAAGTATACGACGGGGGAACTGAAGCTTTCTTT.

A note on this clone: Other DNA sequences within the sample encode an identical CDR3. The chain uses TRBV7-9 and TRBJ2-5; D is undetermined. Germline assignment: CDR1 SEHNR and CDR2 FQNEAQ (reference sequence). CDR3 length: 11 amino acids. The V end lost 2 bases, the J end lost 5 bases, and 3 bases lay between the germline ends. In DNA, the CDR3 is TGTGCCAGCAGCTTATCGGAGACCCAGTACTTC. Amino acids: CASSLSETQYF.

The chain combines TRBV11-2 with TRBJ1-5, with D uncertain. CDR1 and CDR2 from the germline V gene are SGHAT and FQNNGV. Trimming left V 5 bases short and J 3 bases short, with 11 bases between. The CDR3 has 14 residues. In nucleotides, the CDR3 is TGTGCCAGCAGCCCCGAGGCTGCCAATCAGCCCCAGCATTTT. It translates to CASSPEAANQPQHF.

The chain uses TRBV7-9 and TRBJ2-3, with 8 bases that match TRBD2. V shed 5 bases and J 3 bases; nucleotides not matched to a gene: 13. Germline CDR1 SEHNR, CDR2 FQNEAQ (reference sequence). The CDR3 has 17 residues. CDR3 sequence: CASSPSRVGLVTDTQYF. CDR3 sequence (DNA): TGTGCCAGCAGCCCGAGCCGGGTGGGACTAGTTACAGATACGCAGTATTTT.

The V call is TRBV20-1, the J call TRBJ1-2; D is perhaps TRBD1 (6 bases). This CDR3 has 11 residues. Germline V CDR1 and CDR2: DFQATT, SNEGSKA (reference sequence). The V end lost 6 bases, the J end lost 8 bases, and 13 bases lay between the germline ends. The CDR3 DNA reads TGCAGTGCCTTGGGGGCTGGCGGCTACACCTTC. Amino acids: CSALGAGGYTF.

As to this clone: Different DNA sequences within this sample yield the same CDR3. CDR3 sequence (DNA): TGCAGCGTTGTTCCAGGATCAACCTACAATGAGCAGTTCTTC. Its translation: CSVVPGSTYNEQFF. V is TRBV29-1 and J is TRBJ2-1, with no clear D. V lost 4 bases and J lost 2, with 12 bases in between. The CDR3 covers 14 residues. Per the germline V gene, CDR1 is SQVTM and CDR2 is ANQGSEA.